The entry below describes one T cell receptor (beta chain). In the authors' methods: Cell counts per sample came from amplifying reference gene primers. Sequenced by immunoSEQ multiplex PCR; TCRdb stores in-frame clones only, minus some. The V and J calls and clone size come from that table; D and trimming were worked out from the DNA. The table has roughly 280,000 clones, roughly 86% seen once. The sample originates from a study of blood T cell repertoires in COVID-19. The length of the CDR3 is 15 residues. The ends were cut back, 7 bases at V and 3 bases at J, with 19 bases in the middle. Germline values: CDR1 MNHEY, CDR2 SVGAGI.

This chain joins TRBV6-5 and TRBJ2-7; possibly TRBD1 for D (6 bases). Sequenced input: peripheral blood. The TCR originated in a woman in her twenties or thirties with COVID-19, enrolled during active disease. CDR3 sequence: CASTPRDRLYYEQYF. In DNA form, the CDR3 reads TGTGCCAGCACCCCCCGAGACAGGCTCTACTACGAGCAGTACTTC.